This paragraph covers one T cell receptor beta chain sequence. Its antigen target is currently unknown. No base quality information exists; no much larger clone differs at one position. The library was generated by the immunoSEQ multiplex PCR assay. For TCR sequencing, RNA was extracted from every sample and reverse transcribed into cDNA to serve as template. SuperScript III was used for first-strand cDNA synthesis, primed with a 2:1 mix of oligo-dT and random hexamers. A synthetic immune receptor repertoire was used to gauge amplification bias, and whatever bias remained was removed computationally. The original pipeline was this. After raw reads were preprocessed to remove errors, the CDR3 was defined following IMGT conventions as running from the conserved cysteine to phenylalanine. To get clonality, Shannon entropy was normalized by log2 of the number of productive unique TCRs and the result was subtracted from 1. Whether scalp clones were CD4 or CD8 was inferred by matching scalp TCRbeta sequences against CD4 and CD8 repertoires sorted from blood. TCRdb took this table from immuneACCESS and kept in-frame rearrangements with V and J called. Such tables lack part of the clones; where checked against another copy, unresolved V genes explain under half of the gap, and the rest is unexplained. V and J calls and clone size follow that table, whereas D and trimming were derived from the DNA. The sample data list 140,000 or so clones, and around two thirds of these were observed just once. The ten largest make up 36% of the sample.

The sample originates from a study of CD8+ T cells in alopecia areata (dated by TCRdb to 2017 to 2018). With respect to the entire study: High-throughput TCRbeta sequencing was used to examine T cell clonal expansion in alopecia areata in both the C3H/HeJ mouse model and human patients. Scalp clonality was compared among normal scalp (n=4), patchy alopecia areata scalp (n=8), and alopecia totalis/universalis scalp (n=8). RNA came from the PAXgene miRNA kit for fixed scalp, the miRNeasy kit for PBMCs, and the RNeasy kit for mouse skin. TCRbeta CDR3 regions were amplified by immunoSEQ multiplex PCR with 35 Vbeta forward and 13 Jbeta reverse primers. On the human side, TCRbeta sequencing was run on scalp tissue and on sorted CD4+ and CD8+ peripheral blood T cells from healthy controls and from alopecia areata patients with either patchy or totalis/universalis disease. What the work shows at the level of the full study, not this receptor alone: Shared TCR sequences between patients were less evident than in mice, which may be partly attributable to HLA diversity in the patient population. Scalp TCR repertoire analysis is complicated because resident alphabeta T cells in normal human skin are also sequenced, whereas mouse skin is dominated by gammadelta T cells. Compared with normal scalp, lesional scalp, particularly in alopecia totalis/universalis, had higher clonality and more expanded CD8+ clones, which suggests antigenic drive.

PBMCs were isolated by density centrifugation and stained for CD3, CD4 and CD8, after which CD4+ and CD8+ T cells were sorted on a FACSAria. Unaffected controls provided scalp biopsies and blood samples. The CDR3 covers 12 residues, taking in both the cysteine and the phenylalanine. CDR3 DNA is the only sequence kept; it has 36 bases, read in frame from the first base. CDR1 and CDR2 (MGHRA, YSYEKL) derive from the germline V gene. V is cut by 3 bases and J by 7 bases, and the space between the germline ends is 7 bases. The TCR sequence derives from a human donor in good health. Recombination linked TRBV4-1 to TRBJ2-1; the D gene is perhaps TRBD1, on 6 matching bases. The sequencing input was CD8+ T cells sorted from blood. The CDR3 sequence is CASSHRGNEQFF. The DNA sequence is TGCGCCAGCAGCCACAGGGGTAATGAGCAGTTCTTC.